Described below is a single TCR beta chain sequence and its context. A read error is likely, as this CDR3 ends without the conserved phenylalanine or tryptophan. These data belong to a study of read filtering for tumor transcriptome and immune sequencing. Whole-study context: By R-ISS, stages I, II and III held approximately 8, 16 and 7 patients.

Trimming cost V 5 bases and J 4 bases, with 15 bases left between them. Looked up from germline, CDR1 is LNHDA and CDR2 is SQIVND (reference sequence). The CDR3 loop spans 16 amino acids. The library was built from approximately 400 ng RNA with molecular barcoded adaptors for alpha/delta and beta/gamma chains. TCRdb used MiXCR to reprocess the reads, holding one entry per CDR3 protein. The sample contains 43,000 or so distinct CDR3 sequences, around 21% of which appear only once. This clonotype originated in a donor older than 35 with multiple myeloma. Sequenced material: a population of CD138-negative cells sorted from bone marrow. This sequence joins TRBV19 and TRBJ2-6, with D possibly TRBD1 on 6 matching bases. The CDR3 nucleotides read TGTGCCAGTAGTGCGGACAGTGGAACGGGGGCCAACGTCCTGACTCTC. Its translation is CASSADSGTGANVLTL.